Listed below are T cell receptor beta chains from one sample, sequenced in a study of cytomegalovirus exposure and HLA in healthy donors. Only in-frame clones appear in the TCRdb table, and some are missing; sequencing was by immunoSEQ multiplex PCR. The data contain about 130,000 clones, 70% to 80% of them singletons. The sequencing sample was made of PBMCs. The receptors derive from a man between 35 and 55 years old in good health and CMV-seropositive. CDR3s include the opening cysteine and the closing phenylalanine or tryptophan. D genes are given only for firm matches. Clone sizes are given selectively: once, few, many, or a class where the clone is expanded.

v_call: TRBV9
j_call: TRBJ2-1
d_call: -
clone_size: -
cdr3_nt: TGTGCCAGCAGCCAGGGGCATCAGGATGAGCAGTTCTTC
cdr3_aa: CASSQGHQDEQFF

v_call: TRBV7-9
j_call: TRBJ2-2
d_call: -
clone_size: -
cdr3_nt: TGTGCCAGCAGCTTGGACAGCCTGAACACCGGGGAGCTGTTTTTT
cdr3_aa: CASSLDSLNTGELFF

v_call: TRBV6-5
j_call: TRBJ1-2
d_call: TRBD1
clone_size: -
cdr3_nt: TGTGCCAGCAGCCGCCTCTTACAGGGGAGCTATGGCTACACCTTC
cdr3_aa: CASSRLLQGSYGYTF

v_call: TRBV7-9
j_call: TRBJ1-5
d_call: -
clone_size: -
cdr3_nt: TGTGCCAGCAGCGTCAGGGGACACAATCAGCCCCAGCATTTT
cdr3_aa: CASSVRGHNQPQHF

v_call: TRBV6-1
j_call: TRBJ1-2
d_call: TRBD1
clone_size: -
cdr3_nt: TGTGCCAGCATTGCCGGACAGGGAGGTCACTATGGCTACACCTTC
cdr3_aa: CASIAGQGGHYGYTF

v_call: TRBV6-5
j_call: TRBJ2-5
d_call: -
clone_size: -
cdr3_nt: TGTGCCAGCCTGCCTCAGAGGGGAGGCGGGGAGACCCAGTACTTC
cdr3_aa: CASLPQRGGGETQYF

v_call: TRBV30
j_call: TRBJ2-2
d_call: TRBD2
clone_size: -
cdr3_nt: TGTGCCGGGCGGGGGTACGGGGAGCTGTTTTTT
cdr3_aa: CAGRGYGELFF

v_call: TRBV7-9
j_call: TRBJ1-1
d_call: TRBD1
clone_size: -
cdr3_nt: TGTGCCAGCAGCTTGGAGGGGGCGCCTACTGAAGCTTTCTTT
cdr3_aa: CASSLEGAPTEAFF

v_call: TRBV28
j_call: TRBJ2-4
d_call: TRBD1
clone_size: -
cdr3_nt: TGTGCCAGCAGTGCAACAGGGGTGGGCAAAAACATTCAGTACTTC
cdr3_aa: CASSATGVGKNIQYF

v_call: TRBV19
j_call: TRBJ1-6
d_call: -
clone_size: -
cdr3_nt: TGTGCCAGTAGTATACGAGAACAGGCTGGAGCCAACCTCCACTTT
cdr3_aa: CASSIREQAGANLHF

v_call: TRBV6-1
j_call: TRBJ1-1
d_call: -
clone_size: -
cdr3_nt: TGTGCCAGCAGTCTCTCCAGGGCGGCGAACACTGAAGCTTTCTTT
cdr3_aa: CASSLSRAANTEAFF

v_call: TRBV11-3
j_call: TRBJ1-1
d_call: TRBD1
clone_size: -
cdr3_nt: TGTGCCAGCAGCGACAGGGGAGCAACTGAAGCTTTCTTT
cdr3_aa: CASSDRGATEAFF

v_call: TRBV6-1
j_call: TRBJ1-3
d_call: TRBD1
clone_size: -
cdr3_nt: TGTGCCAGCAGTCGTCCCGGGACAGGAAGCACCATATATTTT
cdr3_aa: CASSRPGTGSTIYF

v_call: TRBV7-9
j_call: TRBJ1-5
d_call: TRBD1
clone_size: few
cdr3_nt: TGTGCCAGCAGCCGGGGACAGGGTGATCAGCCCCAGCATTTT
cdr3_aa: CASSRGQGDQPQHF

v_call: TRBV6-6
j_call: TRBJ2-7
d_call: -
clone_size: -
cdr3_nt: TGTGCCAGCAGTTCCCTACTCTACGAGCAGTACTTC
cdr3_aa: CASSSLLYEQYF

v_call: TRBV5-5
j_call: TRBJ2-3
d_call: TRBD2
clone_size: -
cdr3_nt: TGTGCCAGCAGCCAAGAGGGGAGCGGGAGCTGGGCAGATACGCAGTATTTT
cdr3_aa: CASSQEGSGSWADTQYF